One and the same sample provided the 11 T cell receptor beta chains below, sequenced in a study of cytomegalovirus exposure and HLA in healthy donors (dated 2017 in TCRdb). Library preparation employed the immunoSEQ multiplex PCR assay. For the multiplex PCR, a mixture combining 60 forward primers for TCR Vbeta segments and 13 reverse primers for TCR Jbeta segments was used. TCRdb carries this immuneACCESS record with in-frame sequences only. Its versions omit some clonotypes, under half of them owing to an unresolved V gene in the studies checked, with the rest unexplained. The sample records approximately 150,000 clones, 77% of which are singletons. 3.7% of the sample comes from the top ten. Specimen: PBMCs. The receptors shown here come from a man aged 30-40 years in good health and CMV-seropositive.

This chain connects TRBV5-6 to TRBJ1-6; 8 bases map to TRBD1. The CDR3 covers 16 residues. J gave up 9 bases and V 3 bases, and 11 bases lay outside the gene matches. Germline V CDR1 and CDR2: SGHDT, YYEEEE. The CDR3 region is CASSSSGTGWSSPLHF. The CDR3 region has the DNA TGTGCCAGCAGCTCCTCCGGGACAGGTTGGAGTTCACCCCTCCACTTT.

The rearrangement joins TRBV6-5 to TRBJ1-5; weak D call: TRBD1 (5 bases). The CDR3 consists of 14 residues. V was shortened by 3 bases and J by 7 bases, with 13 bases between the two germline ends. CDR1 and CDR2 (germline): MNHEY, SVGAGI. The DNA for the CDR3 is TGTGCCAGCAGTTATGGAGGGGCCGGACAGCCCCAGCATTTT. Translated: CASSYGGAGQPQHF.

In regard to this clone: Other DNA variants within this sample encode the same CDR3. The rearrangement links TRBV6-5 to TRBJ1-3; no clear D. The CDR3 is made up of 14 amino acids. From germline, CDR1 is MNHEY and CDR2 SVGAGI. V was clipped by 6 bases and J by 4 bases, with 13 bases between them. CDR3: CASSRGVSGNTIYF. DNA of the CDR3: TGTGCCAGCAGCCGGGGAGTGTCCGGAAACACCATATATTTT.

Only one count was recorded for this clone. The chain combines TRBV4-3 with TRBJ2-3, with 7 nucleotides matching TRBD2. Trimming removed 3 bases from V and 6 bases from J; junction bases left unmatched: 6. Germline-derived CDR1 and CDR2 are LGHNA and YSLEER. CDR3 length equals 14 residues. The DNA for the CDR3 is TGCGCCAGCAGCCACCGATTGGGGGGGGATACGCAGTATTTT. This sequence encodes CASSHRLGGDTQYF.

The CDR3 sequence: CSVLGAEEKLFF. CDR3 DNA: TGCAGCGTTCTGGGGGCGGAAGAAAAACTGTTTTTT. The rearrangement joins TRBV29-1 to TRBJ1-4, with D possibly TRBD1 on 6 matching bases. V lost 5 bases and J lost 8, with 12 bases in between. The V gene's germline CDR1 is SQVTM and CDR2 ANQGSEA. The CDR3 runs 12 residues. Using reference TRBV29-1 and TRBJ1-4 for the parts outside the CDR3, the full variable domain is SAVISQKPSRDICQRGTSLTIQCQVDSQVTMMFWYRQQPGQSLTLIATANQGSEATYESGFVIDKFPISRPNLTFSTLTVSNMSPEDSSIYLCSVLGAEEKLFFGSGTQLSVL.

This clone was seen once. The chain joins TRBV5-6 to TRBJ1-5; D is unclear. CDR3 length equals 13 residues. Looked up from germline, CDR1 is SGHDT and CDR2 is YYEEEE. Deletions cut 1 base from V and 3 bases from J, with 5 bases between. Written as DNA, the CDR3 is TGTGCCAGCAGCTTGCAGTACAATCAGCCCCAGCATTTT. Translating gives CASSLQYNQPQHF.

A single count supports this clone. This chain links TRBV7-9 with TRBJ1-2; tentative D call: TRBD1 (5 bases). The CDR3 totals 12 residues. Germline CDR1 and CDR2: SEHNR and FQNEAQ (reference sequence). Trimming took 2 bases from V and 7 from J, leaving 8 bases between them. As DNA, the CDR3 is TGTGCCAGCAGCTTATCTGGGGCTGGCTACACCTTC. This gives the protein CASSLSGAGYTF.

The J gene is TRBJ2-7, the V gene TRBV5-5; D may be TRBD1 (5 bases). V was cut by 3 bases and J by 3 bases, with 13 bases left in between. Germline V gene lookup returns CDR1 SGHKS and CDR2 YYEKEE (reference sequence). The CDR3 runs 14 residues. CDR3 sequence (DNA): TGTGCCAGCAGCTCGCAACTCCAGGGCTACGAGCAGTACTTC. Its protein is CASSSQLQGYEQYF.

This chain connects TRBV28 to TRBJ1-5, with TRBD1 matching over 8 bases. The CDR3 runs to 14 residues. Germline CDR1 and CDR2: MDHEN and SYDVKM. V lost 5 bases and J lost 6; bases outside the gene matches: 6. The CDR3 nucleotides are TGTGCCAGCAGTCGAACAGGGGGATTTCAGCCCCAGCATTTT. Encoded protein: CASSRTGGFQPQHF.

On this clone itself: At the DNA level, this CDR3 is encoded by other sequences in the same sample as well. The chain has TRBV7-9 and TRBJ2-5, with D possibly TRBD1 on 6 matching bases. The CDR3 spans 14 residues. V lost 5 bases, J lost 1 base, and 11 bases lay in between. Germline assignment: CDR1 SEHNR and CDR2 FQNEAQ (reference sequence). The CDR3 reads CASSPDRFQETQYF. The CDR3 coding sequence is TGTGCCAGCAGCCCCGACAGGTTCCAAGAGACCCAGTACTTC. Full variable domain (remainder filled in from reference TRBV7-9 and TRBJ2-5): DTGVSQNPRHKITKRGQNVTFRCDPISEHNRLYWYRQTLGQGPEFLTYFQNEAQLEKSRLLSDRFSAERPKGSFSTLEIQRTEQGDSAMYLCASSPDRFQETQYFGPGTRLLVL.

This clone has just one count. The V gene is TRBV9, the J gene TRBJ1-2; D is unclear. The V end lost 4 bases, the J end lost 5 bases, and 18 bases lay between the germline ends. Germline V CDR1 and CDR2: SGDLS, YYNGEE. This CDR3 contains 15 residues. CDR3 sequence: CASSLMEEGGYGYTF. In DNA form, the CDR3 reads TGTGCCAGCAGCCTGATGGAAGAGGGCGGATATGGCTACACCTTC.